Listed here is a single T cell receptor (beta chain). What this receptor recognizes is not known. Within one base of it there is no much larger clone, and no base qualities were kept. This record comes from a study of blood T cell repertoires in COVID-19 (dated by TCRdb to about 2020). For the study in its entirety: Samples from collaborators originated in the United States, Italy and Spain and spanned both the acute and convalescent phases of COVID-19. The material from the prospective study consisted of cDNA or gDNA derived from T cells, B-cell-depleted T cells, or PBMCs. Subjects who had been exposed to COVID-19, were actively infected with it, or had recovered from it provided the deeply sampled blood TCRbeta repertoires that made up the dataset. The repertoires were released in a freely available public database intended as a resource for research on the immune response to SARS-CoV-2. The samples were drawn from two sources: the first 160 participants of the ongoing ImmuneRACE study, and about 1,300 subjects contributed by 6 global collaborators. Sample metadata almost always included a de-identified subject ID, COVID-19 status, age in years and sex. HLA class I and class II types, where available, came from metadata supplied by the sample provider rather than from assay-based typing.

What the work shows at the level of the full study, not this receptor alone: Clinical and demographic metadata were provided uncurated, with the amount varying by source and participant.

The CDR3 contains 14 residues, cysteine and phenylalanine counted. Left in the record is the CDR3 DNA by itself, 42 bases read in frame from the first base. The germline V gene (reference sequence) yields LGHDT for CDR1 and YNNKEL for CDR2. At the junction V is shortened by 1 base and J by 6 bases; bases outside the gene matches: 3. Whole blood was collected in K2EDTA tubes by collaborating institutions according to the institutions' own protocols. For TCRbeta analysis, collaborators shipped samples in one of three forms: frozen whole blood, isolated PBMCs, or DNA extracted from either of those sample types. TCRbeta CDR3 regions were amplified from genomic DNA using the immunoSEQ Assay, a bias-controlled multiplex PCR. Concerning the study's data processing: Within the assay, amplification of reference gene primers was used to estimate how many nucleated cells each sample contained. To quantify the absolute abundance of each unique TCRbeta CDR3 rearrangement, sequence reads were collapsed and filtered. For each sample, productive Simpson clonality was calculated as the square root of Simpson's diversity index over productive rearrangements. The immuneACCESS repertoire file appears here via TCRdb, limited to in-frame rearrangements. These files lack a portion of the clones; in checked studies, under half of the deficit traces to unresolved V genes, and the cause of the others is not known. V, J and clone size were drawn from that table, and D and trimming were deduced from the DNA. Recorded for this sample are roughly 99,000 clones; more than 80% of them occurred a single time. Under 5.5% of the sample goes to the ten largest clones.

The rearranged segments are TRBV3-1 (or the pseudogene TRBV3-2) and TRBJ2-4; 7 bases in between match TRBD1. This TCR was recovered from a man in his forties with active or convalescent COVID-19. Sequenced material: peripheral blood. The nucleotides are TGTGCCAGCAGCCAAGCAGGGGGTGGAAACATTCAGTACTTC. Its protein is CASSQAGGGNIQYF.